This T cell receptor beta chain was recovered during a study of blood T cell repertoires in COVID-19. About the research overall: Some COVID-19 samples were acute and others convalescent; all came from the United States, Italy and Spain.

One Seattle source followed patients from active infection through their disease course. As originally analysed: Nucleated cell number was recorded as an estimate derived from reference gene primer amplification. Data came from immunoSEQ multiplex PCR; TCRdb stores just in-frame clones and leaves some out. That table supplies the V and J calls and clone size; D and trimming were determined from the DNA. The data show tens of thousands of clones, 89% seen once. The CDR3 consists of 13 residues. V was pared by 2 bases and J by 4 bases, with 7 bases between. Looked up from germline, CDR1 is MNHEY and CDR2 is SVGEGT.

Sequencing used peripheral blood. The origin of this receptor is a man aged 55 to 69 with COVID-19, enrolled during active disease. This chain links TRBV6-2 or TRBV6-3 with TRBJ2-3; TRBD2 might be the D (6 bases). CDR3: CASSYGGADTQYF. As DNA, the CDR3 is TGTGCCAGCAGTTACGGCGGGGCAGATACGCAGTATTTT.